This T cell receptor beta chain was sequenced for a study of cytomegalovirus exposure and HLA in healthy donors. Study outcomes and limitations: The presence/absence work took it that sequencing depth was about the same across donors.

PCR primers comprised 60 Vbeta and 13 Jbeta primers. This table comes from immunoSEQ multiplex PCR, and its TCRdb copy is limited to in-frame clones, with some not included. The sample includes some 180,000 clones, over 70% of them seen just once. CDR3 length equals 18 residues. In germline, CDR1 is LGHNA, CDR2 YSLEER. As to this clone: Its antigen is currently unknown. The junction shows a germline mismatch at one end, possibly a read error.

This chain joins TRBV4-3 and TRBJ2-1; weak D call: TRBD2 (5 bases). The sample was PBMCs. The clonotype was recovered from a man aged 18 to 35 in good health and CMV-seronegative. The CDR3 is CASTQAPVGAASGNEQFF. The CDR3 DNA follows: TGCGCCAGCACCCAAGCCCCGGTGGGAGCGGCTTCGGGAAATGAGCAGTTCTTC.